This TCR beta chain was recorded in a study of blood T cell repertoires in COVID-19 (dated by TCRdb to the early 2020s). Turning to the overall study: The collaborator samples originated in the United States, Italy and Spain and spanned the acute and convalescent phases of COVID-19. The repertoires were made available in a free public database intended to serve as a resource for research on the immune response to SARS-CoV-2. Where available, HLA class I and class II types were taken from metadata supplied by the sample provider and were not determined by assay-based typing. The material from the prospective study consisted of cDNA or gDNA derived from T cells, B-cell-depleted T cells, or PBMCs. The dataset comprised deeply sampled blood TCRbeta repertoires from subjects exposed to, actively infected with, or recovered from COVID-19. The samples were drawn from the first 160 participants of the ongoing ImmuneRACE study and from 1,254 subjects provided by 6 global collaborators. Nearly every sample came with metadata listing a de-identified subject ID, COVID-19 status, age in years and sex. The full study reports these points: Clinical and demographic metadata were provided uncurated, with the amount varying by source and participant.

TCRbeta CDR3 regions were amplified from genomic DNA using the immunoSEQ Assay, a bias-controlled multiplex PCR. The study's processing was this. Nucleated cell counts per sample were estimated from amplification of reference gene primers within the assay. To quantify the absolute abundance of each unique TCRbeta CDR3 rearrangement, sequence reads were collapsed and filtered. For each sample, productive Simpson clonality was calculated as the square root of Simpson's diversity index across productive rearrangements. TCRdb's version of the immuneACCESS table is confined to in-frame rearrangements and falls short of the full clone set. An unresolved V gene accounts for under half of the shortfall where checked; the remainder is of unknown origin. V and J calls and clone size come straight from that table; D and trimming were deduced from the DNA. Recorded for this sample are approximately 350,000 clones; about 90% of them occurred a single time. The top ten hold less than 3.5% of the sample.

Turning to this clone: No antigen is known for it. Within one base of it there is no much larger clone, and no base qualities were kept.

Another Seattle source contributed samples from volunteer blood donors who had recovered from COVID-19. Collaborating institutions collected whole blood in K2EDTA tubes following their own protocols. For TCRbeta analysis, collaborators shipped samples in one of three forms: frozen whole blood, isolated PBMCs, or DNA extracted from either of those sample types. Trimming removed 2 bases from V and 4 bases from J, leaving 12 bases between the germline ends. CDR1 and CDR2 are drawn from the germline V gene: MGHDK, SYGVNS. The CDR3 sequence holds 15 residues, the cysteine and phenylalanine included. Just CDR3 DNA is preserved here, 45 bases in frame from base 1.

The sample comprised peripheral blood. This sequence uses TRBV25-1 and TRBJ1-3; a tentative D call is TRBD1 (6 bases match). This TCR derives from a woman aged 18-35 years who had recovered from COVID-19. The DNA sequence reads TGTGCCAGCAGTGAAGCGGGGGCTGCGGGAAACACCATATATTTT. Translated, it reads CASSEAGAAGNTIYF.